The present T cell receptor beta chain was sequenced within a study of shared clonotypes between healthy human individuals. Study summary: Per donor, three plates held CD4 naive cells, three held CD4 memory, two held CD8 naive and one held CD8 memory.

V was clipped by 3 bases and J by 1 base, with 13 bases between them. CDR1 LNHNV and CDR2 YYDKDF come from the germline V gene (reference sequence). CDR3 length: 16 residues. Libraries were prepared by immunoSEQ multiplex PCR; TCRdb keeps only in-frame clonotypes and omits some of them. The sample lists about 1 million clones, 65% to 75% occurring once. What was sequenced was memory CD4+ T cells sorted from blood. Subset in this sample: CD45RA-negative fraction. V usage is TRBV15 and J usage is TRBJ1-3; D unclear. This sequence was found in a young man in good health. The DNA for the CDR3 is TGTGCCACCAGCAGGGACCCCGGGAGTTCTGGAAACACCATATATTTT. As protein: CATSRDPGSSGNTIYF.